This record covers a single T cell receptor (beta chain). Its cognate antigen has yet to be identified. Base qualities were left out, and no much larger clone turns up one base away. The CDR3 runs 12 amino acids, cysteine and phenylalanine included. Only the CDR3 DNA is retained, 36 bases long and in frame from the first base. V is cut by 5 bases and J by 5 bases, and the space between the germline ends is 9 bases. Based on the germline V gene (reference sequence), the CDR1 and CDR2 sequences are LGHDT and YNNKEL. The data originate from a study of blood T cells in healthy people across ages (dated by TCRdb to the mid-2010s). Concerning the study at large: In model experiments, template switching captured about one uniquely barcoded TCR beta cDNA molecule for every two T cells. To track age-related changes in TCR beta repertoire diversity, the study relied on deep sequencing normalized with unique cDNA molecular identifiers. The donors were split into four age groups: young (average about 15 years), middle-aged (more than 35), aged (62) and long-lived (approximately 80). Two additional independent replicas of 1 million unique cDNA reads from the same blood draw were analyzed for two donors (one aged 18 to 29 and one aged 80 or older).

Summary of the overall study and its limitations: Because the CMV infection status of the donors was unknown, age-related changes in expanded clonotypes may potentially have been confounded. Estimates of total diversity based on one million sequenced T cells were regarded as lower bounds and as underestimates. The long-lived group showed more naive CD4+ T cells, fewer expanded clones and increased TCR diversity than the aged group, suggesting age selection. Observed TCR beta diversity per million T cells fell roughly linearly with age, and a significant reduction was already apparent by age roughly 40. Because profiling used bulk unsorted PBMCs, naive and antigen-experienced compartments could not be compared conclusively. The percentage of naive T cells measured by flow cytometry correlated strongly with observed TCR beta diversity.

The approximately 39 donors, aged roughly 6 to 90 years, were systemically healthy Caucasian individuals from Russia. Each donor gave roughly 9.5 milliliters of peripheral blood, collected into EDTA-treated Vacutainer tubes. Ficoll-Paque density-gradient centrifugation was used to isolate PBMCs, with at least 7 million obtained per sample. Trizol reagent was used to extract total RNA from the PBMCs, yielding at least 6 micrograms per sample. For every donor, an aliquot of PBMCs went through flow cytometry to measure the percentages of naive CD45RAhigh/CD27high T cells. Library method: 5' RACE. Sequencing was performed on an Illumina HiSeq 2500. A second 7 to 11 cycle PCR used a sample-barcoded 5' primer and a J-beta primer mix. A template-switch 5' adaptor carrying 12 random nucleotides introduced a unique molecular identifier onto each TCR beta cDNA molecule. Each sample yielded at least 2.5 million CDR3-containing paired-end reads. All of the RNA was converted into first-strand cDNA using the Mint cDNA synthesis kit, with a TRBC-specific oligonucleotide serving as the primer. All cDNA was treated with uracil-DNA glycosylase and then went through a first 18-cycle PCR with the universal primers M1SS and BC2_uni_R. On the study's bioinformatics: For normalization, 1 million high-quality reads were randomly selected from each sample, with every read carrying a distinct molecular identifier. Reads with shared molecular identifiers were discarded instead of being binned into consensus sequences. CDR3 identification, clonotype clustering and error correction used MiTCR with a Q25 quality threshold and the strictest error-elimination algorithm. A nonparametric unseen species model with Euler transformation was used to estimate lower-bound total TCR beta diversity. The public reads were run again by TCRdb, first through fastp at Q25 and then through MiXCR, and only productive beta chains were kept. Identical CDR3 protein sequences are pooled into one entry, listed with their most common genes and DNA. For this entry, the V and J calls and clone size follow TCRdb and not the study's own pipeline. For this sample there are 750,000 to 1,000,000 distinct CDR3 sequences; 25% to 35% appear just once. The leading ten clones occupy around 9.6% of the sample.

The same data also contributed to another study, on T cells of mothers and their children. Looking at the second paper: Nine systemically healthy Caucasian individuals served as donors, namely three mothers together with their six children. cDNA synthesis consumed the entire amount of extracted RNA, loaded at about 1.6 ug RNA in each 15 ul reaction. Sample barcodes and 2-4 random nucleotides were added via the M1S primer in the second PCR. More than 8 million TCR beta CDR3 reads were obtained from each mother, and several million reads were obtained from each child. Thymic selection shapes the output of TCR recombination in a similar way in related and unrelated pairs, and inherited differences have a minor effect. Related mother-child pairs always showed normalized repertoire overlap that was slightly higher than in unrelated mother-child pairs, though the difference was never significant. No persistent microchimeric T cell clones were detected, at a sensitivity of roughly 100 clones per million clonotypes. To look for features that set related mother-child pairs apart from unrelated individuals, the researchers ran deep NGS to compare the TCR beta repertoires of mothers and children. On average, the children were approximately 12 +/- 4 years old, while the mothers were 40 +/- 4 years old. After adapters were ligated using NEBNext reagents, the libraries underwent 100+100 nt paired-end sequencing on an Illumina HiSeq 2000. To prevent cross-contamination, the mother and child libraries were prepared a month apart and were sequenced in separate runs. Each donor had between about 450,000 and 2,100,000 distinct TCR beta clonotypes identified. Naive TCR beta clonotypes were estimated from low-frequency clonotypes matched to each donor's FACS-determined naive share, without sorting.

This sequence was found in a woman in her thirties or forties in good health. The specimen was blood. The chain is encoded by TRBV3-1 joined to TRBJ1-1; the D gene cannot be resolved reliably. The encoded CDR3 is CASSSIGTEAFF. The DNA reads TGTGCCAGCAGCTCCATAGGGACTGAAGCTTTCTTT.